This T cell receptor beta chain came from a study of regulatory T cells in long-lasting Graves disease. This clonotype was counted a few times. Its antigen remains unidentified. Trimming removed 4 bases at V and 3 bases at J, with 17 bases between. The CDR3 spans 15 residues. CDR1 SGHNT and CDR2 YYREEE come from the germline V gene (reference sequence). Sample time point: persistent/refractory GD, antithyroid drugs over 5 years with positive TRAb. After RNA was extracted from PBMCs, the TCR library was made from it. The EDTA tubes were filled with 8 to 9.5 milliliters of drawn peripheral blood. To make TCR beta libraries, researchers used iRepertoire HTBI primers and Arm-PCR of CDR3 regions. Using its own MiXCR run on the multiplex PCR reads, TCRdb lists one record per CDR3 protein. The sample holds 430,000 or so distinct CDR3 sequences, approximately 22% seen once. Study-wide results and limits: TRBV28, TRBJ1-2 and TRBJ2-5 emerged as the favored segments in persistent disease.

The chain joins TRBV5-4 to TRBJ2-7; TRBD1 might be the D (5 bases). The sequence came from a female donor with Graves disease. The input for sequencing was peripheral blood mononuclear cells (PBMCs), taken when the disease was refractory, from a patient treated with antithyroid drugs. Written as DNA, the CDR3 is TGTGCCAGCAGCCCCTCGAGTGCAGGGCGCTACGAGCAGTACTTC. As protein: CASSPSSAGRYEQYF. Full variable domain (remainder filled in from reference TRBV5-4 and TRBJ2-7): ETGVTQSPTHLIKTRGQQVTLRCSSQSGHNTVSWYQQALGQGPQFIFQYYREEENGRGNFPPRFSGLQFPNYSSELNVNALELDDSALYLCASSPSSAGRYEQYFGPGTRLTVT.